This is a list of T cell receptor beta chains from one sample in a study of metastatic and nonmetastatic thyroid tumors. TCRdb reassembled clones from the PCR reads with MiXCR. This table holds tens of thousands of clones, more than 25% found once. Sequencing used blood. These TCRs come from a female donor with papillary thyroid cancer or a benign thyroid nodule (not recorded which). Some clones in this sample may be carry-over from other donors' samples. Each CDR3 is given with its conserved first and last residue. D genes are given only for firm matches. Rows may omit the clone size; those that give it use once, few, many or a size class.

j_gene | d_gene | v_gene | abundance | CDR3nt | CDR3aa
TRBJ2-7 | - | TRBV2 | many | TGTGCCAGCAGTGAAGCCCGGTATCTTCAGCGTCAAGGTTACGAGCAGTACTTC | CASSEARYLQRQGYEQYF
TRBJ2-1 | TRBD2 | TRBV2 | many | TGTGCCAGCAGGACTAGCCTTGATGAGCAGTTCTTC | CASRTSLDEQFF
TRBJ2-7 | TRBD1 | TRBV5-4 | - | TGTGCCAGCAGCTTTTATCGAGGCGGACAGGGACGGGACGAGCAGTACTTC | CASSFYRGGQGRDEQYF
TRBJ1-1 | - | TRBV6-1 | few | TGTGCCACCTCACCCGGAACCATGAACACTGAAGCTTTCTTT | CATSPGTMNTEAFF
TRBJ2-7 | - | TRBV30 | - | TGTGCCTGGAGTATTCAGGGTAGCTCCTACGAGCAGTACTTC | CAWSIQGSSYEQYF
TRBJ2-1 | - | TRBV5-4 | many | TGTGCCAGCAGCAAGGAGATGGACAATGAGCAGTTCTTC | CASSKEMDNEQFF
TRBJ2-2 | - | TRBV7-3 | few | TGTGCCAGCAGCTCGACCGGAACCGGGGAGCTGTTTTTT | CASSSTGTGELFF
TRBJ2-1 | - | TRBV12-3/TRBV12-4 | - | TGTGCCAGCAGCGCAGATTGGAATGAGCAGTTCTTC | CASSADWNEQFF
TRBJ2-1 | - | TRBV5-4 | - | TGTGCCAGCGGAAGCCTAGGGCCCGGTGAGCAGTTCTTC | CASGSLGPGEQFF
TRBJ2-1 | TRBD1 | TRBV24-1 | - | TGTGCCACCAGTAAGGACAGGGTTTTACAGGGGAGCAATGAACAGTTCTTC | CATSKDRVLQGSNEQFF
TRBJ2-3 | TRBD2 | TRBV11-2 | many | TGTGCCAGCAGCTCGAATAGCGGGGGGGCCAAAGATACGCAGTATTTT | CASSSNSGGAKDTQYF
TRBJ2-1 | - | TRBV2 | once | TGTGCCAGCATCCTCGTCCCTGCTGGTGAGCAGTTATTC | CASILVPAGEQLF
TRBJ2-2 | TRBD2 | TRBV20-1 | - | TGCAGTGTACCTAGCGGGAGCACCGGGGAGCTGTTTTTT | CSVPSGSTGELFF
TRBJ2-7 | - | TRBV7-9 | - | TGTGCCAGCAGCCAGGCGGGGACCCACGAGCAGTACTTC | CASSQAGTHEQYF
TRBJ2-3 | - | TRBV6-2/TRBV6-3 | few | TGTGCCAGCAGTGATCCGGGACATGCAGATACGCAGTATTTT | CASSDPGHADTQYF
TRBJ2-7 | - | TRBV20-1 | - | TGCAGTTCTATCCTAGTCGAGGCCTACGAGCAGTACTTC | CSSILVEAYEQYF
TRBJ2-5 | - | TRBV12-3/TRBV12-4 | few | TGTGCAAGCAGTTATCTCCTAGGTCCCAACCAAGAGGCCCAGTACTTC | CASSYLLGPNQEAQYF
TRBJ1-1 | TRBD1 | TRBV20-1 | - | TGCAGTGCTAGAGAACGACAGGGACTGAACACTGAAGCTTTCTTT | CSARERQGLNTEAFF
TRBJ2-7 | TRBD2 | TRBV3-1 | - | TGTGCCAGCAGCCTGACGGTTGAGCGGGGCGAGCAGTACTTC | CASSLTVERGEQYF
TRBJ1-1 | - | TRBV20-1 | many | TGCAGTGCTAGCACCTACCTCACTGAAGCTTTCTTT | CSASTYLTEAFF
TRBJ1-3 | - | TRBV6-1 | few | TGTGCCAGCAGTGGGTCCTCTGGAAACACCATATATTTT | CASSGSSGNTIYF
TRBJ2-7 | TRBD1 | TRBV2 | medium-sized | TGTGCCAGCAGTTTTGACAGGGGGCTCGAGCAGTACTTC | CASSFDRGLEQYF
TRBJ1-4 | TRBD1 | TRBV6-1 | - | TGTGCAAGCAGACAAATAGGGGGACAGGGGGCGGTTAATGAAAAACTGTTTTTT | CASRQIGGQGAVNEKLFF
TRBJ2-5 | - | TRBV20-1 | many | TGCAGTACCAATAAAAGGGTTGGGACCCAGTACTTC | CSTNKRVGTQYF
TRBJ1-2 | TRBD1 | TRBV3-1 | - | TGTGCCAGCAGCCAAGGGACAGGTACCTTCTATGGCTACACCTTC | CASSQGTGTFYGYTF
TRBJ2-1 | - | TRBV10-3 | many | TGTGCCATCACCCGAACCTTACAGGGAAATGAGCAGTTCTTC | CAITRTLQGNEQFF
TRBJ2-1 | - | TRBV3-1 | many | TGTGCCCGCAGCCAGCAAGGTACCGATGAGCAGTTCTTC | CARSQQGTDEQFF
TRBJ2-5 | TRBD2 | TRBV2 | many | TGTGCCAGCAGTGAGACGTCTAGCGGGGTGGAGACCCAGTACTTC | CASSETSSGVETQYF
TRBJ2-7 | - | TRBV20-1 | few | TGCAGTTCTAGAGAAGCAGCTGACTACGATCAGTACTTC | CSSREAADYDQYF
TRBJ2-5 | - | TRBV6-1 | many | TGTGCCAGCAGAGGGAGGGGGGGTCCCCAAGAGACCCAGTACTTC | CASRGRGGPQETQYF
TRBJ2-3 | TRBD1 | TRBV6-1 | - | TGTGCCAGCACCCTTAGGGACAGGAGATCAGATACGCAGTATTTT | CASTLRDRRSDTQYF
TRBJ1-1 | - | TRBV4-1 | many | TGCGCCAGCAGCCAAGTACTAGATAACACTGAAGCTTTCTTT | CASSQVLDNTEAFF
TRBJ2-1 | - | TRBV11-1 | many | TGTGCCAGCAGCTTTGCCCTGAGCTCCTACAATGAGCAGTTCTTC | CASSFALSSYNEQFF
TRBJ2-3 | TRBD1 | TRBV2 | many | TGTGCCAGCAGAATAGGACAGGGGGCAACAGATACGCAGTATTTT | CASRIGQGATDTQYF
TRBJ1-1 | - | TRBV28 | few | TGTGCCCACCATAGTTACGAGCAGTACTTT | CAHHSYEQYF
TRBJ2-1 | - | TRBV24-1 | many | TGTGCCACCAGCGTCACGGCCCTCGGACACGATGAGCAGTTCTTC | CATSVTALGHDEQFF
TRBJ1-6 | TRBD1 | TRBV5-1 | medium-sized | TGCGCCAGCAGCTTGGTCGGACAGGGCGTTAATTCACCCCTCCACTTT | CASSLVGQGVNSPLHF
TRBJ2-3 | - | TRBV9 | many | TGTGCCAGCAGCGGTAGCGTCACAGATACGCAGTATTTT | CASSGSVTDTQYF
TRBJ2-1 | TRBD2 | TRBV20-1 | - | TGCAGTGCTCGCCCCTGGGCTAGCGGAAACAATGAGCAGTTCTTC | CSARPWASGNNEQFF
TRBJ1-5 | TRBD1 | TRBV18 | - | TGTGCCAGCTCGAGGGACAGGGAGGACAATAAGCCCCAGCATTTT | CASSRDREDNKPQHF
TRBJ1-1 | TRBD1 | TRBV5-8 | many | TGTGCCAGCAGCGCGGGACAGCGCACTGAAGCTTTCTTT | CASSAGQRTEAFF
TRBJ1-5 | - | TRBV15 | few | TGTGCCACCAGTAAAGCGGGACGGCCCAGTCAGCCCCAGCATTTT | CATSKAGRPSQPQHF
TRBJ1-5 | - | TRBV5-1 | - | TGCGCCAGCAGCTTGGGAGAGGCTGATCAGCCCCAGCATTTT | CASSLGEADQPQHF
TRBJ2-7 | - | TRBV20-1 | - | TGCAGTGCTAGAGATATCCTGGGTACTGGGAGCTCCTACGAGCAGTACTTC | CSARDILGTGSSYEQYF
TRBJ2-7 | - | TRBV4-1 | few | TGCGCCAGCAGCCAAGATCCATTGGGGGGAGTCTTCGTCTCCTACGAGCAGTACTTC | CASSQDPLGGVFVSYEQYF
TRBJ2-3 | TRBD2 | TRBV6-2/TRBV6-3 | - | TGTGCCAGCAGTCCTGTACTAGCGGGGGGCGCGGCAGATACGCAGTATTTT | CASSPVLAGGAADTQYF
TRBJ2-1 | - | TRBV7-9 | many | TGTGCCAGCAGCTTACTGGAGGTGGGTGAGCAGTTCTTC | CASSLLEVGEQFF
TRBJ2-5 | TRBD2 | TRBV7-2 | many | TGTGCCAGCAGCGGACTAGCGGGGGAAGAGACCCAGTACTTC | CASSGLAGEETQYF
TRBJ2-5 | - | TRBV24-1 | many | TGTGCCACCAGTGAATCAGGGCCAAAGACCCAGTACTTC | CATSESGPKTQYF
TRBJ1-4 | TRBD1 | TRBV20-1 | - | TGCAGTACACGACCGCAGGGGGAGGAGGGTGAAAAACTGTTTTTT | CSTRPQGEEGEKLFF
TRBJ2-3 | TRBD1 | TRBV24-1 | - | TGTGCCACCAGTGATTTGGGACAGGGAGGCACAGATACGCAGTATTTT | CATSDLGQGGTDTQYF